The clone carrying this T cell receptor beta chain turned up a few times. Its antigen remains unidentified. The data belong to a study of response to subunit inactivated influenza vaccine. Study-level points and caveats: Authors suggested that a seasonal influenza vaccination recruits few new T cells each time.

TCRdb reprocessed the RT-PCR reads via MiXCR and lists one record per CDR3 protein. The profile shows about 190,000 distinct CDR3 sequences, approximately 15% of them singletons. There are 13 residues in the CDR3. The V and J ends lost 4 bases and 9 bases, in that order; junction bases with no gene match: 4. Germline V lookup: CDR1 LNHDA, CDR2 SQIVND (reference sequence). This TCR derives from a man aged 45-65 years who received an inactivated influenza vaccine. Specimen: CD8+ T cells sorted from PBMCs, collected more than 4 days after vaccination. The chain has TRBV19 and TRBJ2-1; TRBD1 matches at 9 bases. CDR3 protein: CASSTGQGSEQFF. For the CDR3, the DNA is TGTGCCAGTAGTACGGGACAGGGAAGTGAGCAGTTCTTC.